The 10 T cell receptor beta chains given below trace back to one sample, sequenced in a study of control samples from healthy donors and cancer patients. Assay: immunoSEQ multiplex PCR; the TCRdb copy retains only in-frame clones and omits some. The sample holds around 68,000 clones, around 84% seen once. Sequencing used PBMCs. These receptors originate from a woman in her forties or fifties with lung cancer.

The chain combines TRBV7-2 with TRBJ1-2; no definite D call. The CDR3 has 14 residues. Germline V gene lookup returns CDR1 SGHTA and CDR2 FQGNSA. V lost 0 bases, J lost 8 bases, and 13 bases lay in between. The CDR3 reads CASSLAVEGRGYTF. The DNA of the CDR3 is TGTGCCAGCAGCTTAGCGGTGGAGGGTAGGGGCTACACCTTC. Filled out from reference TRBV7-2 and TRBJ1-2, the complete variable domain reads GAGVSQSPSNKVTEKGKDVELRCDPISGHTALYWYRQSLGQGLEFLIYFQGNSAPDKSGLPSDRFSAERTGGSVSTLTIQRTQQEDSAVYLCASSLAVEGRGYTFGSGTRLTVV.

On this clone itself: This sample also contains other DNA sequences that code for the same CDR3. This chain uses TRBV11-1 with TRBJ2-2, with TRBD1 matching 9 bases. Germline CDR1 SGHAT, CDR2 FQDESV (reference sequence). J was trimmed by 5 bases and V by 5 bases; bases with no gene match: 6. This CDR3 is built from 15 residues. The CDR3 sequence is CASSLRDRDTGELFF. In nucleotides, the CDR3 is TGTGCCAGCAGCCTAAGGGACAGGGATACCGGGGAGCTGTTTTTT.

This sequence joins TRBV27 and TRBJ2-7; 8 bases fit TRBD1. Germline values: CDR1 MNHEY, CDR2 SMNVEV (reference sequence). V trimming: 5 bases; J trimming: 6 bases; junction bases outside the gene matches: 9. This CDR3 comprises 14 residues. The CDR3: CASSLDRDVGEQYF. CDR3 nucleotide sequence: TGTGCCAGCAGTCTGGACAGGGATGTAGGCGAGCAGTACTTC.

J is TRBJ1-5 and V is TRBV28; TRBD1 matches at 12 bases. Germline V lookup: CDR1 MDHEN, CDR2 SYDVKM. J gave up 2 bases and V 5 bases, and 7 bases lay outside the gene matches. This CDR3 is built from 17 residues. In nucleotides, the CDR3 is TGTGCCAGCAGTCCTCCGGGGACAGGGGGCCGCAATCAGCCCCAGCATTTT. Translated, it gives CASSPPGTGGRNQPQHF.

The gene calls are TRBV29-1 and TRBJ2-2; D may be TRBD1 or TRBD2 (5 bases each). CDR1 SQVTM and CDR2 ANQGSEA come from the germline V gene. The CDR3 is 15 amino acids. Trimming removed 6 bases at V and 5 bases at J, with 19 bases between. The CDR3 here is CSVTLGTLGTGELFF. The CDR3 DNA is TGCAGCGTAACCCTCGGGACCCTGGGAACCGGGGAGCTGTTTTTT.

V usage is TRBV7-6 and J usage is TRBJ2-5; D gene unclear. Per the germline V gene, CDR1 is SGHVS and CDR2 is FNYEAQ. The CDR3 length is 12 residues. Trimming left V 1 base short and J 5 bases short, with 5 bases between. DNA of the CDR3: TGTGCCAGCAGCTTAGAACCCGAGACCCAGTACTTC. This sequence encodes CASSLEPETQYF.

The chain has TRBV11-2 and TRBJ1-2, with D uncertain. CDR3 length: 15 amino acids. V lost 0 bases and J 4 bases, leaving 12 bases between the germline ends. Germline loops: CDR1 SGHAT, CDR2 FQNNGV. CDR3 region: CASSLDLAWSYGYTF. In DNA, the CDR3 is TGTGCCAGCAGCTTAGATCTAGCGTGGAGCTATGGCTACACCTTC.

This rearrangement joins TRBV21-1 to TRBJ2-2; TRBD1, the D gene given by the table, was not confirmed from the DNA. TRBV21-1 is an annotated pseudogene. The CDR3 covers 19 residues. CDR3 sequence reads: CASSKVTRTPKGDTGELFF. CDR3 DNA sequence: TGTGCCAGCAGCAAAGTAACCCGGACCCCTAAGGGGGACACCGGGGAGCTGTTTTTT.

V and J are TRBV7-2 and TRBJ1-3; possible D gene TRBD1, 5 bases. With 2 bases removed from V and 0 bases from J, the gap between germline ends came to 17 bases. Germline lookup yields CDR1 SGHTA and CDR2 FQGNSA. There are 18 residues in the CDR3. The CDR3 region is CASSLYATVLFSGNTIYF. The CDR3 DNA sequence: TGTGCCAGCAGCTTATATGCGACAGTGTTATTCTCTGGAAACACCATATATTTT.

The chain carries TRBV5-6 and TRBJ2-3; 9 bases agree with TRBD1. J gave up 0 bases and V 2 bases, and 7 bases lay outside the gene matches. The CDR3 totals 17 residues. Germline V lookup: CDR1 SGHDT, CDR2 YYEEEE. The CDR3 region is CASSFDRGVSSTDTQYF. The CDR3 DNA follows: TGTGCCAGCAGCTTTGACAGGGGGGTATCTAGCACAGATACGCAGTATTTT.